Reported below is one TCR beta chain. Its antigen is not identified. TCRdb passed the 5' RACE reads through MiXCR, listing each CDR3 protein once. Among about 530,000 distinct CDR3 sequences listed, 20% to 25% were seen once. Healthy Caucasians alone served as donors. The CDR3 is 14 residues long. The germline V gene has CDR1 SGHRS and CDR2 YFSETQ. The V gene lost 4 bases and the J gene lost 7 bases, with 18 bases spanning the gap. The sample comes from a study of identical twins. Study-wide results and caveats: Reduced insertions were recorded for abundant cord blood beta clonotypes, with no such pattern in memory repertoires.

Separately, the same data were catalogued under a study of yellow fever vaccine responses in identical twins.

The TCR was taken from a young woman in good health. The chain recombines TRBV5-1 with TRBJ2-7, with D possibly being TRBD1 or TRBD2 (5 bases each). The sequenced sample consisted of CD4+ T cells sorted from blood. The chain's CDR3 is CASSPVGDRGEQYF. The CDR3 DNA sequence: TGCGCCAGCAGCCCCGTAGGGGACCGGGGAGAGCAGTACTTC.